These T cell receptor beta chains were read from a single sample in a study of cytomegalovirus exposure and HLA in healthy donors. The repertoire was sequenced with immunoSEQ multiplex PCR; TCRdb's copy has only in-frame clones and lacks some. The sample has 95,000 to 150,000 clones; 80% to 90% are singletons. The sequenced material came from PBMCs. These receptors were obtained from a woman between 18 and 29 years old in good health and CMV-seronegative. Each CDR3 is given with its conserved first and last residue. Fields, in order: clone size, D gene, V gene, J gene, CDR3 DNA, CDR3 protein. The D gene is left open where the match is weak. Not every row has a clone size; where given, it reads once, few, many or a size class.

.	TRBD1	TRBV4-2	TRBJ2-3	TGTGCCAGCAGCCAACACAGGGGGGAGGCAGATACGCAGTATTTT	CASSQHRGEADTQYF
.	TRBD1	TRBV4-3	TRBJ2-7	TGCGCCAGCAGCCACCTGGACAGGGCCCACGAGCAGTACTTC	CASSHLDRAHEQYF
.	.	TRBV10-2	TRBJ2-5	TGCGCCAGCAGAAGGGCTAGCCTCCAAGAGACCCAGTACTTC	CASRRASLQETQYF
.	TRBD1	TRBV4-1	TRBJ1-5	TGCGCCAGCAGCCTAGGAGGGACAGGGGCTTCAGATCAGCCCCAGCATTTT	CASSLGGTGASDQPQHF
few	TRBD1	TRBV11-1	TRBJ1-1	TGTGCCAGCAGCTTAGGGTTTGACAGGGGGCCCGAAGCTTTCTTT	CASSLGFDRGPEAFF
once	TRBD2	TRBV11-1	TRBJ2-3	TGTGCCAGCACCCACGGGACGGGCTGGGAGGGAGATACGCAGTATTTT	CASTHGTGWEGDTQYF
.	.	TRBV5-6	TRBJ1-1	TGTGCCAGCAGCTACGGACTGGGGAACACTGAAGCTTTCTTT	CASSYGLGNTEAFF
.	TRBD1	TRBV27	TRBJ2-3	TGTGCCAGCAGTATGCCTGGAATGGACAGGGTTACAGATACGCAGTATTTT	CASSMPGMDRVTDTQYF
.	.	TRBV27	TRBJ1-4	TGTGCCAGCAGTTTTTTTGGGGCAGCCAATGAAAAACTGTTTTTT	CASSFFGAANEKLFF
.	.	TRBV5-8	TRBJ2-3	TGTGCCAGCAGCTTGTCTCGGGATACGCAGTATTTT	CASSLSRDTQYF
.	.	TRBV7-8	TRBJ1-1	TGTGCCAGCAGCTCCCAGACAATGGTGAACACTGAAGCTTTCTTT	CASSSQTMVNTEAFF
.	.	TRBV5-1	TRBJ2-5	TGCGCCAGCAGCCCGACAGGTCTGGAGACCCAGTACTTC	CASSPTGLETQYF
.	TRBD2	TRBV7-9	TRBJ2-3	TGTGCCAGCAGACCCGCCGGAGCGGGGGGTCCTAATACGCAGTATTTT	CASRPAGAGGPNTQYF
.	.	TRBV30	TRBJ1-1	TGTGCCTGGAGGCCCTTCGGGAGAGGGGACACTGAAGCTTTCTTT	CAWRPFGRGDTEAFF
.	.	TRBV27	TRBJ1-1	TGTGCCAGCAGTTCGTTTAGTGTTTTGGACAGCCACACTGAAGCTTTCTTT	CASSSFSVLDSHTEAFF
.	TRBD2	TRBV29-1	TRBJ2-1	TGCAGCGGGAGAGGGAGGGCCTACAATGAGCAGTTCTTC	CSGRGRAYNEQFF
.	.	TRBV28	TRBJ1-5	TGTGCCAGCAGTTCCCTACCTCGTGTTGACCAGCATTTT	CASSSLPRVDQHF
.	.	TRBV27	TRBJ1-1	TGTACCAGCAGCGAAGCGGCTGCCCCGACTGAAGCTTTCTTT	CTSSEAAAPTEAFF
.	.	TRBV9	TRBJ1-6	TGTGCCAGCAGCGTAGGGACTGACGGTCACCGGTCACCCCTCCACTTT	CASSVGTDGHRSPLHF
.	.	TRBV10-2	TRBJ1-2	TGCGCCAGCAGTGAGGTGCCAGGGACTCATAACTATGGCTACACCTTC	CASSEVPGTHNYGYTF
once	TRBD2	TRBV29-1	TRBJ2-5	TGCAGCGTTCTAGCGGAGTACCAAGAGACCCAGTACTTC	CSVLAEYQETQYF
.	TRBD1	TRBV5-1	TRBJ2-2	TGCGCCAGCAGCTTACAGGGGAGCGGCGGGGAGCTGTTTTTT	CASSLQGSGGELFF
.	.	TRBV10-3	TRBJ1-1	TGTGCCATCAGTGAGTCCCAGGGAGCTTTCTTT	CAISESQGAFF
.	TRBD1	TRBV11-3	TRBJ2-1	TGTGCCAGCAGCTCAAGGACAGGCTCCTACAATGAGCAGTTCTTC	CASSSRTGSYNEQFF
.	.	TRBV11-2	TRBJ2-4	TGTGCCAGCAGCTTACTAGGCAACATTCAGTACTTC	CASSLLGNIQYF
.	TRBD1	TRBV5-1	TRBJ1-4	TGCGCCAGCAGCTCTTCAGGGGGCACTAATGAAAAACTGTTTTTT	CASSSSGGTNEKLFF
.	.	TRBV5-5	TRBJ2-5	TGTGCCAGCAGTCCACAGGGAGAAGAGACCCAGTACTTC	CASSPQGEETQYF
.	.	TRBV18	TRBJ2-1	TGTGCCAGCTCTCAACAACAGGGAGATGAGCAGTTCTTC	CASSQQQGDEQFF
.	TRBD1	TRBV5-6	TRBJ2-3	TGTGCCAGCAGACCTGGGACAGAGGTGCCAGATACGCAGTATTTT	CASRPGTEVPDTQYF
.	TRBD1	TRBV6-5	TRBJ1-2	TGTGCCAGCAGTTCTGGGACAGGGGGAGCCTATGGCTACACCTTC	CASSSGTGGAYGYTF
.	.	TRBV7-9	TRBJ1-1	TGTGCCAGCAGCTCCGACAGGACTGAAGCTTTCTTT	CASSSDRTEAFF